The 26 T cell receptor beta chains below all came from one sample that was sequenced in a study of blood T cell repertoires in COVID-19. Profiled with immunoSEQ multiplex PCR; TCRdb holds only in-frame clones, not every one. The sample gives tens of thousands of clones, roughly 70% of which show up once; just over 2.5% is in the top ten. The sequencing input was peripheral blood. The receptors originated from a human donor with acute or convalescent COVID-19. The donor label of this sample is uncertain.

The chain is built from TRBV3-1 (or the pseudogene TRBV3-2) and TRBJ1-6; TRBD1 matches 8 bases. Per the germline V gene, CDR1 is LGHDT and CDR2 is YNNKEL (reference sequence). The J segment lost 3 bases and the V segment lost 6 bases, leaving 7 bases of the junction unmatched. CDR3 length equals 16 residues. CDR3 sequence: CASRAGTGGYNSPLHF. The CDR3 coding sequence is TGTGCCAGCAGAGCCGGTACAGGGGGCTATAATTCACCCCTCCACTTT.

A single count supports this clone. This sequence joins TRBV29-1 and TRBJ2-1, with D possibly being TRBD1 (6 bases). Germline CDR1 reads SQVTM; CDR2 reads ANQGSEA. The CDR3 has 15 residues. The V end lost 5 bases, the J end lost 5 bases, and 19 bases lay between the germline ends. CDR3: CSVRPGGGGNNEQFF. CDR3 bases: TGCAGCGTTCGCCCCGGCGGTGGGGGCAACAATGAGCAGTTCTTC.

This chain connects TRBV5-1 to TRBJ1-5; no firm D call. Looked up from germline, CDR1 is SGHRS and CDR2 is YFSETQ. This CDR3 comprises 13 residues. The germline V and J ends were trimmed by 3 bases and 2 bases, with 6 bases remaining between them. CDR3 sequence reads: CASSSLRNQPQHF. Written as DNA, the CDR3 is TGCGCCAGCAGCTCCCTTCGCAATCAGCCCCAGCATTTT.

The V gene is TRBV2, the J gene TRBJ2-3, with a weak D call TRBD1 (6 bases). CDR3 length equals 12 residues. The V end was cut by 5 bases, the J end by 5 bases, with 8 bases between. The germline CDR1 and CDR2 sequences are SNHLY and FYNNEI. CDR3 DNA sequence: TGTGCCAGCAGTATGACAGGAGATACGCAGTATTTT. Translation gives CASSMTGDTQYF.

The V gene is TRBV18, the J gene TRBJ2-1, with 7 bases aligning to TRBD2. There are 15 residues in the CDR3. CDR1 is KGHSH and CDR2 is LQKENI in the germline V gene. V lost 3 bases to trimming and J lost 5 bases; unmatched junction nucleotides: 7. CDR3 loop: CASSPGAGADNEQFF. The CDR3 coding sequence is TGTGCCAGCTCACCTGGGGCGGGAGCGGACAATGAGCAGTTCTTC.

The genes are TRBV28 and TRBJ1-2; 7 nucleotides match TRBD1. V gave up 6 bases and J gave up 5 bases; unmatched junction bases: 6. Germline V CDR1 and CDR2: MDHEN, SYDVKM. The CDR3 has 13 residues. The CDR3 region has the DNA TGTGCCAGCAGGAAGGGACAGATGTATGGCTACACCTTC. It translates to CASRKGQMYGYTF.

The V gene is TRBV28, the J gene TRBJ2-7; TRBD1 matches 9 bases. Germline V CDR1 and CDR2: MDHEN, SYDVKM. The J segment lost 2 bases and the V segment lost 7 bases, leaving 12 bases of the junction unmatched. This CDR3 is 16 amino acids long. The CDR3 DNA is TGTGCCAGCACCTTCCGGACAGGGGCCATTCCCTACGAGCAGTACTTC. This encodes CASTFRTGAIPYEQYF.

V gene TRBV5-6 combines with J gene TRBJ1-6; D gene uncertain. There are 15 residues in the CDR3. Germline CDR1 is SGHDT and CDR2 is YYEEEE. V dropped 2 bases and J dropped 4 bases, with 10 bases sitting between them. The CDR3 protein is CASSFSPSYNSPLHF. CDR3 nucleotides: TGTGCCAGCAGCTTCTCTCCTTCTTATAATTCACCCCTCCACTTT.

The J gene is TRBJ2-1, the V gene TRBV7-7; D possibly corresponds to TRBD2 (6 bases). The CDR3 length is 17 residues. V was clipped by 5 bases and J by 0 bases, with 17 bases between them. Germline V gives CDR1 SSHAT, CDR2 FNYEAQ (reference sequence). The CDR3 sequence is CASSLFPSVSSYNEQFF. The CDR3 DNA sequence: TGTGCCAGCAGCCTTTTCCCTAGCGTGAGCTCCTACAATGAGCAGTTCTTC.

This clone was seen more than once but under ten times. The chain combines TRBV12-3 or TRBV12-4 with TRBJ1-1; 8 nucleotides agree with TRBD1. V shed 7 bases, J shed 4 bases, and the junction held 5 bases outside the gene matches. This CDR3 is 13 amino acids long. CDR3 in DNA: TGTGCCAGCAACCGGGGACAGGTCACTGAAGCTTTCTTT. Amino acids: CASNRGQVTEAFF.

This chain joins TRBV19 and TRBJ2-5; 7 nucleotides agree with TRBD2. The CDR3 covers 15 residues. The V gene end was trimmed by 3 bases and the J gene end by 2 bases; junction bases not matched to a gene: 6. Germline CDR1 LNHDA, CDR2 SQIVND (reference sequence). CDR3 protein: CASSMGGVGQETQYF. Written as DNA, the CDR3 is TGTGCCAGTAGTATGGGGGGGGTCGGACAAGAGACCCAGTACTTC.

This chain links TRBV7-9 with TRBJ2-5, with a tentative D call TRBD1 (5 bases). V dropped 2 bases and J dropped 4 bases, with 8 bases sitting between them. Germline V gene lookup returns CDR1 SEHNR and CDR2 FQNEAQ (reference sequence). CDR3 length equals 13 residues. The CDR3 here is CASSLNRRETQYF. The CDR3 nucleotides are TGTGCCAGCAGCTTAAACAGGCGAGAGACCCAGTACTTC.

This clone appeared a single time. The chain carries TRBV5-1 and TRBJ2-5, with D perhaps TRBD2 (5 bases). CDR3 length: 16 amino acids. Germline CDR1 SGHRS, CDR2 YFSETQ. The V and J ends lost 3 bases and 2 bases respectively, with 17 bases between them. As DNA, the CDR3 is TGCGCCAGCAGCTCTGGTTCCCGGTCGGGGCAAGAGACCCAGTACTTC. Translated: CASSSGSRSGQETQYF.

The chain joins TRBV20-1 to TRBJ2-7; 7 bases agree with TRBD2. Germline V CDR1 and CDR2: DFQATT, SNEGSKA (reference sequence). CDR3 length: 15 amino acids. V shed 3 bases, J shed 2 bases, and the junction held 10 bases outside the gene matches. The CDR3 region is CSASDAGRMTYEQYF. The DNA of the CDR3 is TGCAGTGCTAGTGATGCCGGGAGGATGACCTACGAGCAGTACTTC.

This clone turned up a few times. The chain uses TRBV3-1 (or the pseudogene TRBV3-2) and TRBJ2-2; possibly TRBD2 for D (5 bases). CDR1 and CDR2 (germline): LGHDT, YNNKEL (reference sequence). V lost 0 bases, J lost 7 bases, and 12 bases lay in between. CDR3 size: 15 residues. Here the CDR3 reads CASSQDSLAVGELFF. For the CDR3, the DNA is TGTGCCAGCAGCCAAGATTCCCTAGCTGTCGGGGAGCTGTTTTTT.

The chain recombines TRBV6-5 with TRBJ1-4; D may be TRBD1 (5 bases). The V gene's germline CDR1 is MNHEY and CDR2 SVGAGI. This CDR3 has 15 residues. V shed 7 bases and J shed 2 bases, with 14 bases lying between them. CDR3: CASKGRGNTNEKLFF. Written as DNA, the CDR3 is TGTGCCAGCAAGGGGCGGGGAAACACTAATGAAAAACTGTTTTTT.

V usage is TRBV6-5 and J usage is TRBJ1-5; maybe TRBD1 (6 bases). This CDR3 is 14 amino acids long. CDR1 is MNHEY, CDR2 SVGAGI, per germline. V was pared by 6 bases and J by 0 bases, with 9 bases between. The CDR3 is CASRGAGSNQPQHF. The CDR3, as DNA: TGTGCCAGCAGGGGGGCTGGTAGCAATCAGCCCCAGCATTTT.

The V gene is TRBV27, the J gene TRBJ1-2, with 8 nucleotides matching TRBD1. The germline gives CDR1 MNHEY, CDR2 SMNVEV (reference sequence). This CDR3 region has 15 residues. Unmatched junction bases numbered 9, after V lost 5 bases and J lost 4 bases. CDR3 in DNA: TGTGCCAGCAGTCCCCGGGACAGGCCACTCTATGGCTACACCTTC. Protein product: CASSPRDRPLYGYTF.

CDR3: CASSLSMGTSGRPSTDTQYF. CDR3 DNA: TGTGCCAGCAGTTTATCGATGGGGACTAGCGGACGACCTAGCACAGATACGCAGTATTTT. V gene TRBV27 combines with J gene TRBJ2-3, with TRBD2 matching over 11 bases. The ends lost 0 bases at V and 0 bases at J; junction bases unmatched: 11. CDR1 and CDR2 from the germline V gene are MNHEY and SMNVEV (reference sequence). CDR3 size: 20 residues.

The V call is TRBV30, the J call TRBJ2-7, with 8 bases identical to TRBD2. V was clipped by 0 bases and J by 7 bases; unmatched bases: 17. The CDR3 loop spans 17 amino acids. Germline lookup yields CDR1 GTSNPN and CDR2 SVGIG (reference sequence). The CDR3 reads CAWSVGSGDPWSGEQYF. CDR3 nucleotides: TGTGCCTGGAGTGTCGGTAGCGGGGATCCCTGGTCTGGTGAGCAGTACTTC.

This clone was detected a few times. The chain joins TRBV7-9 to TRBJ2-1; 9 bases align to TRBD2. Looked up from germline, CDR1 is SEHNR and CDR2 is FQNEAQ (reference sequence). J lost 4 bases, V lost 5 bases, and 6 bases had no gene match. This CDR3 spans 15 amino acids. CDR3 sequence: CASSPQREVYNEQFF. CDR3 coding DNA: TGTGCCAGCAGCCCTCAGCGGGAGGTATACAATGAGCAGTTCTTC.

The chain has TRBV28 and TRBJ1-5; a possible D gene is TRBD1 (5 bases). V lost 4 bases and J 1 base, leaving 17 bases between the germline ends. The CDR3 spans 17 residues. Germline CDR1 reads MDHEN; CDR2 reads SYDVKM. The CDR3 DNA reads as TGTGCCAGCAGTTCCCAAACAGGCTTAGGGAGCAATCAGCCCCAGCATTTT. Protein: CASSSQTGLGSNQPQHF. Filled out from reference TRBV28 and TRBJ1-5, the complete variable domain reads DVKVTQSSRYLVKRTGEKVFLECVQDMDHENMFWYRQDPGLGLRLIYFSYDVKMKEKGDIPEGYSVSREKKERFSLILESASTNQTSMYLCASSSQTGLGSNQPQHFGDGTRLSIL.

The chain uses TRBV19 and TRBJ1-3, with a tentative D call TRBD1 (6 bases). This CDR3 has 17 residues. CDR1 and CDR2 from the germline V gene are LNHDA and SQIVND (reference sequence). Between the trimmed V and J ends, which lost 4 bases and 1 base, there was a span of 17 bases. The CDR3 is CASSTATGPGSGNTIYF. DNA for the CDR3: TGTGCCAGTAGTACCGCCACAGGGCCAGGGTCTGGAAACACCATATATTTT.

This chain uses TRBV5-1 with TRBJ1-2; 8 nucleotides line up with TRBD1. Trimming cost V 2 bases and J 4 bases; bases outside gene matches: 4. The CDR3 covers 14 residues. Germline values: CDR1 SGHRS, CDR2 YFSETQ. CDR3 region: CASSFDRGSYGYTF. Written as DNA, the CDR3 is TGCGCCAGCAGCTTTGACAGGGGAAGCTATGGCTACACCTTC.

The V gene is TRBV30, the J gene TRBJ1-5; possibly TRBD1 for D (6 bases). Germline CDR1 is GTSNPN and CDR2 is SVGIG (reference sequence). This CDR3 has 14 amino acids. The V end was cut by 2 bases, the J end by 6 bases, with 14 bases between. CDR3 in DNA: TGTGCCTGGAGTAGAACGGGACAAGGTCAGCCCCAGCATTTT. Translated, it gives CAWSRTGQGQPQHF.

This sequence joins TRBV30 and TRBJ1-1; no definite D call. V dropped 1 base and J dropped 3 bases, with 3 bases sitting between them. The CDR3 is 11 residues long. In germline, CDR1 is GTSNPN, CDR2 SVGIG (reference sequence). This CDR3 reads CAWSAYTEAFF. The CDR3 nucleotides read TGTGCCTGGAGTGCCTACACTGAAGCTTTCTTT.